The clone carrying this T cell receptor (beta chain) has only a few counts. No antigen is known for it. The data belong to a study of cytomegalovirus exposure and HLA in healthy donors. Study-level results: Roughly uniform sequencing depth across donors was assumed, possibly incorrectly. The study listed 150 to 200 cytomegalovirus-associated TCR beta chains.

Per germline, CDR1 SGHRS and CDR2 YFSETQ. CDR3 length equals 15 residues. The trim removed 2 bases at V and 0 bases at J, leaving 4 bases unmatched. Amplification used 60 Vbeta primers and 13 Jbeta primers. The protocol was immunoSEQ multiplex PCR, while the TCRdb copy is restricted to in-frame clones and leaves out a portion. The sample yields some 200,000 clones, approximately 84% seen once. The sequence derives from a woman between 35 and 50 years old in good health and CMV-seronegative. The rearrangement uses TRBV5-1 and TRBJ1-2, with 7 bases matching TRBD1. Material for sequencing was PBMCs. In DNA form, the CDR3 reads TGCGCCAGCAGCTTTACAGGGGACCCTAACTATGGCTACACCTTC. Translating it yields CASSFTGDPNYGYTF.